The 32 T cell receptor beta chains reported below all come from one sample, sequenced in a study of shared clonotypes between healthy human individuals. This table comes from immunoSEQ multiplex PCR, and its TCRdb copy is limited to in-frame clones, with some not included. This table has about 1.1 million clones, about 80% appearing once. Material for sequencing was memory CD4+ T cells from PBMCs. Subset specified: CD45RA-negative fraction. The source of these receptors is a man aged 18 to 29 in good health. Some clones in this sample may be carry-over from other donors' samples.

This chain uses TRBV28 with TRBJ1-2, with TRBD1 matching over 9 bases. After removal of 4 bases from V and 2 bases from J, the junction contained 5 bases not matched to a gene. Germline CDR1 is MDHEN and CDR2 is SYDVKM. The CDR3 has 15 amino acids. The CDR3 protein is CASSSDGTGNYGYTF. The CDR3 nucleotides read TGTGCCAGCAGTTCCGATGGGACAGGGAACTATGGCTACACCTTC.

J is TRBJ2-7 and V is TRBV6-5; no definite D call. CDR1 is MNHEY and CDR2 is SVGAGI in the germline V gene. Trimming removed 1 base from V and 6 bases from J, with 4 bases in between. The CDR3 spans 11 residues. CDR3 coding DNA: TGTGCCAGCAGTTACTACGGCGAGCAGTACTTC. Translation gives CASSYYGEQYF.

This clone occurred once. The V and J genes are TRBV4-3 and TRBJ2-2; the D is unclear. This CDR3 region has 14 residues. Looked up from germline, CDR1 is LGHNA and CDR2 is YSLEER. With 0 bases removed from V and 6 bases from J, the gap between germline ends came to 8 bases. CDR3 bases: TGCGCCAGCAGCCAAGAGTCACAAGCCGGGGAGCTGTTTTTT. The encoded protein is CASSQESQAGELFF.

This chain uses TRBV6-1 with TRBJ2-5; perhaps TRBD1 as D (6 bases). Trimming pared 4 bases from V and 3 bases from J, leaving 15 bases between. CDR1 is MNHNS, CDR2 SASEGT, per germline. This CDR3 spans 15 amino acids. CDR3 residues: CASSVPRGPEETQYF. DNA for the CDR3: TGTGCCAGCAGTGTCCCCAGGGGACCAGAAGAGACCCAGTACTTC.

The chain has TRBV5-1 and TRBJ2-3, with D maybe TRBD1 (5 bases). V was cut by 1 base and J by 5 bases, with 14 bases left in between. CDR3 length: 15 amino acids. Germline lookup yields CDR1 SGHRS and CDR2 YFSETQ. In DNA form, the CDR3 reads TGCGCCAGCAGCTTGCAGGGTTCCATCGGAGATACGCAGTATTTT. Amino acids: CASSLQGSIGDTQYF. The variable domain in full, completed from reference TRBV5-1 and TRBJ2-3, reads KAGVTQTPRYLIKTRGQQVTLSCSPISGHRSVSWYQQTPGQGLQFLFEYFSETQRNKGNFPGRFSGRQFSNSRSEMNVSTLELGDSALYLCASSLQGSIGDTQYFGPGTRLTVL.

The chain joins TRBV19 to TRBJ2-3; TRBD2 matches 11 bases. Germline V gene sequence: CDR1 LNHDA, CDR2 SQIVND (reference sequence). There are 18 residues in the CDR3. J lost 6 bases, V lost 5 bases, and 16 bases had no gene match. The CDR3 protein is CASSWGGLAGPGGDTQYF. CDR3 DNA sequence: TGTGCCAGTAGTTGGGGAGGACTAGCGGGCCCAGGGGGCGATACGCAGTATTTT.

The chain combines TRBV28 with TRBJ1-6; TRBD1 might be the D (6 bases). CDR3 length equals 13 residues. Looked up from germline, CDR1 is MDHEN and CDR2 is SYDVKM. Trimming removed 3 bases from V and 9 bases from J, with 9 bases in between. In DNA form, the CDR3 reads TGTGCCAGCAGTTTGGGAGGGGGTTCACCCCTCCACTTT. Translation: CASSLGGGSPLHF.

To note about this clone: At one end, the junction sequence differs from germline, possibly due to a read error. This chain uses TRBV7-2 with TRBJ2-7, with D tentatively TRBD1 (6 bases). The germline V gene has CDR1 SGHTA and CDR2 FQGNSA. CDR3 length: 13 residues. CDR3 DNA sequence: TGCGCCAGCAGCCAAGACGCAGGGGTCGAGCAGTACTTC. Translated: CASSQDAGVEQYF.

This clone has more than one count but fewer than ten. The chain links TRBV6-5 to TRBJ2-1; 8 bases line up with TRBD2. This CDR3 spans 16 amino acids. V shed 0 bases and J 4 bases; nucleotides not matched to a gene: 5. Germline CDR1 MNHEY, CDR2 SVGAGI. For the CDR3, the DNA is TGTGCCAGCAGTTACTCTTTAGCGGGGAGTTACAATGAGCAGTTCTTC. Translation gives CASSYSLAGSYNEQFF.

This clone was observed a single time. The chain joins TRBV6-1 to TRBJ2-7; a possible D gene is TRBD2 (6 bases). V was trimmed by 10 bases and J by 0 bases, leaving 10 bases between them. CDR1 is MNHNS, CDR2 SASEGT, per germline. CDR3 length: 12 residues. This CDR3 is CATGGFSYEQYF. The CDR3 bases are TGTGCCACCGGGGGATTCTCCTACGAGCAGTACTTC.

V usage is TRBV2 and J usage is TRBJ1-1, with D perhaps TRBD1 (6 bases). CDR3 size: 16 residues. The germline V gene has CDR1 SNHLY and CDR2 FYNNEI. V was clipped by 6 bases and J by 8 bases, with 25 bases between them. The CDR3: CASSQGMVWDTGEAFF. In nucleotides, the CDR3 is TGTGCCAGCAGCCAGGGGATGGTTTGGGACACGGGAGAAGCTTTCTTT.

This chain links TRBV28 with TRBJ2-5; D remains unclear. Germline assignment: CDR1 MDHEN and CDR2 SYDVKM. V lost 6 bases to trimming and J lost 5 bases, with 16 bases between them. This CDR3 is 14 amino acids long. The CDR3 here is CASSRILGQETQYF. Written as DNA, the CDR3 is TGTGCCAGCAGCCGAATCCTTGGCCAGGAGACCCAGTACTTC.

The chain employs TRBV7-2 and TRBJ2-1; D may be TRBD1 or TRBD2 (5 bases each). The V end was cut by 7 bases, the J end by 3 bases, with 13 bases between. Germline CDR1 is SGHTA and CDR2 is FQGNSA. The CDR3 extends over 14 amino acids. The CDR3 DNA is TGTGCCAGCACCCGAGGGGTGGTCTACAATGAGCAGTTCTTC. This codes for CASTRGVVYNEQFF. The full variable domain, rest sourced from reference TRBV7-2 and TRBJ2-1, is GAGVSQSPSNKVTEKGKDVELRCDPISGHTALYWYRQSLGQGLEFLIYFQGNSAPDKSGLPSDRFSAERTGGSVSTLTIQRTQQEDSAVYLCASTRGVVYNEQFFGPGTRLTVL.

The chain uses TRBV11-3 and TRBJ2-3; D is unclear. Trimming pared 5 bases from V and 1 base from J, leaving 10 bases between. The germline gives CDR1 SGHNT, CDR2 YENEEA. This CDR3 spans 14 amino acids. The CDR3: CASSLLGGTDTQYF. CDR3 in DNA: TGTGCCAGCAGCCTCCTTGGTGGCACAGATACGCAGTATTTT.

The V gene is TRBV18, the J gene TRBJ2-7, with D unresolved. V was cut by 3 bases and J by 2 bases, with 17 bases left in between. The CDR3 runs 16 residues. The germline CDR1 and CDR2 sequences are KGHSH and LQKENI. In DNA form, the CDR3 reads TGTGCCAGCTCACCGGTAAGGCTCAGTGAGACCTACGAGCAGTACTTC. It specifies CASSPVRLSETYEQYF.

The rearrangement uses TRBV6-5 and TRBJ2-1; D possibly uses TRBD1 or TRBD2 (6 bases each). CDR3 length: 16 amino acids. Germline V gene lookup returns CDR1 MNHEY and CDR2 SVGAGI. Trimming took off 2 bases at V and 0 bases at J, with 11 bases between the two ends. The CDR3 is CASSYRGTRSYNEQFF. Here the CDR3 DNA reads TGTGCCAGCAGTTACCGCGGGACACGCTCCTACAATGAGCAGTTCTTC.

The chain is built from TRBV4-1 and TRBJ1-1; D is perhaps TRBD1 (5 bases). V lost 2 bases and J lost 11, with 15 bases in between. CDR1 is MGHRA and CDR2 is YSYEKL in the germline V gene. There are 13 residues in the CDR3. The CDR3 region has the DNA TGCGCCAGCAGCCAACTGCCGGGGGTGAGCGCTTTCTTT. It codes for CASSQLPGVSAFF.

This clone is a singleton in its sample. The rearrangement links TRBV9 to TRBJ2-1; 11 bases are a match to TRBD2. The CDR3 covers 16 residues. Germline V gene sequence: CDR1 SGDLS, CDR2 YYNGEE. V lost 4 bases and J lost 7; bases outside the gene matches: 10. DNA of the CDR3: TGTGCCAGCAGCCGGACCGGGACTAGCGGTGTTAATGAGCAGTTCTTC. Its protein product is CASSRTGTSGVNEQFF. The full variable domain, rest sourced from reference TRBV9 and TRBJ2-1, is DSGVTQTPKHLITATGQRVTLRCSPRSGDLSVYWYQQSLDQGLQFLIQYYNGEERAKGNILERFSAQQFPDLHSELNLSSLELGDSALYFCASSRTGTSGVNEQFFGPGTRLTVL.

This clone was seen once. J is TRBJ2-5 and V is TRBV4-2; D is perhaps TRBD2 (5 bases). CDR1 and CDR2 (germline): LGHNA, YNFKEQ. The V and J ends lost 0 bases and 5 bases respectively, with 13 bases between them. The CDR3 consists of 15 residues. Here the CDR3 reads CASSQEMAGGETQYF. In nucleotides, the CDR3 is TGTGCCAGCAGCCAAGAAATGGCCGGCGGGGAGACCCAGTACTTC.

V gene TRBV6-1 combines with J gene TRBJ1-2; perhaps TRBD1 as D (5 bases). The V and J ends lost 5 bases and 1 base respectively, with 20 bases between them. This CDR3 has 17 amino acids. Germline CDR1 reads MNHNS; CDR2 reads SASEGT. The CDR3 region has the DNA TGTGCCAGCAGTCAAGGGAGGGGTCCTTCGAGTAACTATGGCTACACCTTC. Protein: CASSQGRGPSSNYGYTF.

The V and J genes are TRBV2 and TRBJ2-2; D assignment may be TRBD1 or TRBD2 (6 bases each). Germline V gene lookup returns CDR1 SNHLY and CDR2 FYNNEI. Trimming pared 1 base from V and 1 base from J, leaving 13 bases between. The CDR3 is 17 amino acids. The CDR3 nucleotides read TGTGCCAGCAGTGAAGGGAGGGCCAGGGGGAACACCGGGGAGCTGTTTTTT. It specifies CASSEGRARGNTGELFF.

This clone was seen a single time. The V gene is TRBV28, the J gene TRBJ2-1; 10 bases map to TRBD2. CDR3 length equals 16 residues. The trim removed 6 bases at V and 2 bases at J, leaving 7 bases unmatched. The germline V gene has CDR1 MDHEN and CDR2 SYDVKM. This chain's CDR3 is CASSVTSGGAYNEQFF. The CDR3 DNA reads TGTGCCAGCAGCGTAACGAGCGGGGGGGCCTACAATGAGCAGTTCTTC.

The rearrangement uses TRBV6-6 and TRBJ1-2; D unclear. Per the germline V gene, CDR1 is MNHNY and CDR2 is SVGAGI (reference sequence). CDR3 size: 11 residues. Trimming pared 4 bases from V and 4 bases from J, leaving 4 bases between. CDR3 bases: TGTGCCAGCAGTTCGACCTATGGCTACACCTTC. This encodes CASSSTYGYTF.

This clone was seen a handful of times. This sequence joins TRBV4-2 and TRBJ2-2; perhaps TRBD2 as D (5 bases). Trimming left V 3 bases short and J 3 bases short, with 14 bases between. The CDR3 length is 16 residues. Germline V gives CDR1 LGHNA, CDR2 YNFKEQ. In nucleotides, the CDR3 is TGTGCCAGCAGCCAGGGTCGGGGTCTCGACACCGGGGAGCTGTTTTTT. The encoded protein is CASSQGRGLDTGELFF.

The chain is built from TRBV18 and TRBJ1-5; D is perhaps TRBD1 (5 bases). Germline CDR1 reads KGHSH; CDR2 reads LQKENI. The CDR3 is 15 amino acids. Trimming took 3 bases from V and 6 from J, leaving 15 bases between them. CDR3 protein: CASSPRGVRGQPQHF. The DNA of the CDR3 is TGTGCCAGCTCACCCAGAGGGGTAAGGGGTCAGCCCCAGCATTTT. The full variable domain, with the rest looked up from reference TRBV18 and TRBJ1-5, is NAGVMQNPRHLVRRRGQEARLRCSPMKGHSHVYWYRQLPEEGLKFMVYLQKENIIDESGMPKERFSAEFPKEGPSILRIQQVVRGDSAAYFCASSPRGVRGQPQHFGDGTRLSIL.

This rearrangement joins TRBV2 to TRBJ2-1, with D uncertain. Trimming removed 3 bases at V and 5 bases at J, with 8 bases between. The CDR3 length is 13 residues. The germline V gene has CDR1 SNHLY and CDR2 FYNNEI. The CDR3 loop is CASSDVRNNEQFF. CDR3 sequence (DNA): TGTGCCAGCAGTGATGTAAGGAACAATGAGCAGTTCTTC.

V is TRBV11-2 and J is TRBJ2-1; D is perhaps TRBD2 (5 bases). CDR1 SGHAT and CDR2 FQNNGV come from the germline V gene. The CDR3 extends over 14 amino acids. V lost 3 bases and J lost 5, with 11 bases in between. The CDR3 loop is CASSFRTGNNEQFF. For the CDR3, the DNA is TGTGCCAGCAGCTTCCGGACGGGGAACAATGAGCAGTTCTTC.

The V and J genes are TRBV20-1 and TRBJ2-1, with D uncertain. CDR1 and CDR2 from the germline V gene are DFQATT and SNEGSKA (reference sequence). V was trimmed by 6 bases and J by 3 bases, leaving 6 bases between them. CDR3 length: 11 amino acids. CDR3: CSANIYNEQFF. The CDR3 nucleotides read TGCAGTGCCAATATCTACAATGAGCAGTTCTTC.

The V gene is TRBV19, the J gene TRBJ1-5, with D possibly TRBD1 on 5 matching bases. Germline V gives CDR1 LNHDA, CDR2 SQIVND (reference sequence). The CDR3 spans 16 residues. V lost 4 bases, J lost 4 bases, and 17 bases lay in between. CDR3: CASSTPGPLRNQPQHF. CDR3 nucleotide sequence: TGTGCCAGTAGTACTCCGGGGCCACTGCGGAATCAGCCCCAGCATTTT.

The sample holds one count of this clone. The sample carries other DNA sequences with the same CDR3. The chain combines TRBV30 with TRBJ2-1; no reliable D call. V gave up 0 bases and J gave up 4 bases, with 1 base separating them. This CDR3 comprises 11 residues. Per the germline V gene, CDR1 is GTSNPN and CDR2 is SVGIG (reference sequence). The CDR3, as DNA: TGTGCCTGGAGTGTATACAATGAGCAGTTCTTC. Its translation is CAWSVYNEQFF.

V usage is TRBV29-1 and J usage is TRBJ1-1; 10 positions match TRBD1. The CDR3 has 15 residues. Losses at the gene ends were 8 bases for V and 5 bases for J; bases not matched to a gene: 14. CDR1 and CDR2 from the germline V gene are SQVTM and ANQGSEA. Here the CDR3 DNA reads TGCAGCCTATTCGACAGGGGGCAGTTGGGGACTGAAGCTTTCTTT. It specifies CSLFDRGQLGTEAFF.

The rearrangement links TRBV7-2 to TRBJ1-2; a weak D match, TRBD1 (5 bases). Germline V gives CDR1 SGHTA, CDR2 FQGNSA. The CDR3 has 15 amino acids. Trimming removed 5 bases at V and 0 bases at J, with 13 bases between. The CDR3 is CASSPRQIPNYGYTF. In DNA form, the CDR3 reads TGTGCCAGCAGCCCCCGACAGATACCTAACTATGGCTACACCTTC.